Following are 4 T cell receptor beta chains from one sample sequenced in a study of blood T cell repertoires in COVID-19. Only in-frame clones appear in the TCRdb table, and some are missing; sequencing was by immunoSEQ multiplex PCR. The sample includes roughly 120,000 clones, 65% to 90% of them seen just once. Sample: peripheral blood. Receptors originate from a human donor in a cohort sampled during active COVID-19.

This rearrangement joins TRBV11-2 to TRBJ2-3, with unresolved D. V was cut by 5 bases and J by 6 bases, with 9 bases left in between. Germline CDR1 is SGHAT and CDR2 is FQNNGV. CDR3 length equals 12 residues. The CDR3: CASSLGFDTQYF. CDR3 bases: TGTGCCAGCAGCCTCGGGTTCGATACGCAGTATTTT.

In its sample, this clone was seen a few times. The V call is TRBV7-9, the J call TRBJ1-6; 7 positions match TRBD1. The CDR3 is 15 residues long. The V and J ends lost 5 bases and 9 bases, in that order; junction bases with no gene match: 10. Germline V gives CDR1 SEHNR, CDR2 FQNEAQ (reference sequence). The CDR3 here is CASSDRDAGGSPLHF. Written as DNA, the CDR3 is TGTGCCAGCAGCGACCGGGACGCAGGGGGTTCACCCCTCCACTTT.

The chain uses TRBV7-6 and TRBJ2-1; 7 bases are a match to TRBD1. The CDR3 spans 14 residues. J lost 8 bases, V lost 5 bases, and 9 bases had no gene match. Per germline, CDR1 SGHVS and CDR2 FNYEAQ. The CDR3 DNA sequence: TGTGCCAGCAGCCAAACAGGGGAAGGGCATGAGCAGTTCTTC. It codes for CASSQTGEGHEQFF.

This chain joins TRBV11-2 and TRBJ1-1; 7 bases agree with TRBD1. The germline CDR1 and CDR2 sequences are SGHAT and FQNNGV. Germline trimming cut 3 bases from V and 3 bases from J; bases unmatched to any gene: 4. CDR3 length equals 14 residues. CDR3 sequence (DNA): TGTGCCAGCAGCTTGACAGGGACGTACACTGAAGCTTTCTTT. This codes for CASSLTGTYTEAFF. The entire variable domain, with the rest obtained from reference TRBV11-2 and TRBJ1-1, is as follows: EAGVAQSPRYKIIEKRQSVAFWCNPISGHATLYWYQQILGQGPKLLIQFQNNGVVDDSQLPKDRFSAERLKGVDSTLKIQPAKLEDSAVYLCASSLTGTYTEAFFGQGTRLTVV.